Described below is a single T cell receptor beta chain sequence and its context. Authors' data handling: How many nucleated cells were present was estimated from reference gene primer amplification. TCRdb's copy holds only in-frame clones and misses some; the assay was immunoSEQ multiplex PCR. Clone size and the V and J calls come from that table; the DNA yielded D and trimming. The sample shows about 40,000 clones, about 85% of them seen only once. The sample belongs to a study of blood T cell repertoires in COVID-19. Sequencing used peripheral blood. The TCR comes from a man aged 50 or older in a cohort sampled during active COVID-19.

The CDR3 bases are TGTGCCAGCAGCGTTTCCGGACTAGCGGGAGCATCTGGGGCCAACGTCCTGACTTTC. It encodes CASSVSGLAGASGANVLTF. The chain is built from TRBV9 and TRBJ2-6, with 13 nucleotides matching TRBD2. Trimming at V came to 2 bases and at J to 1 base, leaving 6 bases not matched to a gene. Germline loops: CDR1 SGDLS, CDR2 YYNGEE. This CDR3 region has 19 residues.